The present entry profiles one T cell receptor beta chain with its context. Constant-region reverse primers amplified full-length variable regions, followed by semi-nested Nested Universal Primer A PCR. TCRdb independently ran MiXCR on the 5' RACE reads; one entry per CDR3 protein. The sample yields 55,000 to 70,000 distinct CDR3 sequences, 28% seen once. CDR1 is LGHNA and CDR2 is YNFKEQ in the germline V gene. V was trimmed by 3 bases and J by 8 bases, leaving 16 bases between them. This CDR3 region has 14 residues. Memory CD4+ cells were defined as CD4+CD45RO+CD25-. The specimen sequenced was tumor-infiltrating memory CD4+ T cells sorted from the breast tumor. Described subset: memory CD4+ T cells, CD4+CD45RO+CD25-. The chain employs TRBV4-2 and TRBJ1-2; D call uncertain. This TCR came from a female donor with breast cancer. The CDR3 spells CASSQETWDGGYTF. For the CDR3, the DNA is TGTGCCAGCAGCCAGGAGACATGGGATGGGGGCTACACCTTC.